This T cell receptor beta chain was captured by sequencing in a study of blood T cell repertoires in COVID-19. Those enrolled, adults aged about 18 to 89 years, came from some 25 US areas. There are 16 residues in the CDR3. CDR1 is KGHSH and CDR2 is LQKENI in the germline V gene. The V end lost 3 bases, the J end lost 8 bases, and 19 bases lay between the germline ends. Some clones are missing from TCRdb's copy, which holds only in-frame ones; the method was immunoSEQ multiplex PCR. In the table there are roughly 200,000 clones, approximately 80% of which are singletons. The receptor was derived from an older woman with acute COVID-19. Specimen: PBMCs or T cells enriched from blood (not recorded which). The chain carries TRBV18 and TRBJ1-4, with D unclear. The CDR3 DNA is TGTGCCAGCTCACCCCGAGGGCCCCCGGGCCTAGAAAAACTGTTTTTT. Its protein is CASSPRGPPGLEKLFF.